The 18 T cell receptor beta chains given below trace back to one sample, sequenced in a study of T cell changes during pregnancy in multiple sclerosis. Sequencing was performed with immunoSEQ multiplex PCR; in TCRdb, only in-frame clones are kept and a portion is missing. This table has 95,000 to 150,000 clones, 85% to 95% appearing once. The material sequenced was peripheral blood, taken before pregnancy. These receptors were collected from a female donor with multiple sclerosis, enrolled in a pregnancy study.

This chain uses TRBV6-1 with TRBJ1-2; perhaps TRBD1 as D (5 bases). This CDR3 contains 14 residues. The ends were cut back, 1 base at V and 5 bases at J, with 11 bases in the middle. Germline V gene sequence: CDR1 MNHNS, CDR2 SASEGT. The CDR3, as DNA: TGTGCCAGCAGTGAAGAGGGACTAAGGTATGGCTACACCTTC. Translated, it gives CASSEEGLRYGYTF.

The rearrangement uses TRBV5-4 and TRBJ2-1; D is unresolved. Per germline, CDR1 SGHNT and CDR2 YYREEE (reference sequence). V gave up 5 bases and J gave up 0 bases, with 18 bases separating them. CDR3 size: 17 residues. The CDR3 loop reads CASRMDFSSSSYNEQFF. In DNA, the CDR3 is TGTGCCAGCAGAATGGATTTTAGCTCGAGCTCCTACAATGAGCAGTTCTTC.

The rearrangement joins TRBV2 to TRBJ2-2, with 8 bases fitting TRBD1. The germline V gene encodes CDR1 SNHLY and CDR2 FYNNEI. V was clipped by 7 bases and J by 3 bases; unmatched bases: 10. This CDR3 region has 16 residues. The CDR3 reads CASNHRQGWYTGELFF. As DNA, the CDR3 is TGTGCCAGCAACCACCGACAGGGGTGGTACACCGGGGAGCTGTTTTTT.

This clone was observed once. The chain recombines TRBV4-1 with TRBJ2-7; 8 nucleotides align to TRBD2. Germline assignment: CDR1 MGHRA and CDR2 YSYEKL. J was trimmed by 3 bases and V by 3 bases; bases with no gene match: 7. The CDR3 is 15 amino acids. In DNA, the CDR3 is TGCGCCAGCAGCCAGTACAGCGGGAGTTACTACGAGCAGTACTTC. Protein: CASSQYSGSYYEQYF.

The J gene is TRBJ1-1, the V gene TRBV2; 9 bases line up with TRBD1. The V segment lost 6 bases and the J segment 4 bases; nucleotides outside the gene matches: 9. This CDR3 contains 15 residues. Looked up from germline, CDR1 is SNHLY and CDR2 is FYNNEI. CDR3 amino acids: CASRATGGKGTEAFF. In DNA form, the CDR3 reads TGTGCCAGCAGGGCCACAGGGGGCAAAGGCACTGAAGCTTTCTTT.

The chain carries TRBV6-5 and TRBJ1-2, with TRBD1 matching over 9 bases. The CDR3 sequence is 15 residues long. Germline V gene sequence: CDR1 MNHEY, CDR2 SVGAGI. Unmatched junction bases numbered 8, after V lost 6 bases and J lost 3 bases. Here the CDR3 reads CASSSLDRGDYGYTF. For the CDR3, the DNA is TGTGCCAGCAGCTCACTAGACAGGGGGGACTATGGCTACACCTTC.

The chain links TRBV7-9 to TRBJ2-3; D may be TRBD2 (6 bases). The germline CDR1 and CDR2 sequences are SEHNR and FQNEAQ (reference sequence). The CDR3 runs to 16 residues. V dropped 6 bases and J dropped 4 bases, with 20 bases sitting between them. Here the CDR3 DNA reads TGTGCCAGCAGGGGGGGACCCCCAGTTTTACCAGATACGCAGTATTTT. Its translation: CASRGGPPVLPDTQYF.

The chain carries TRBV19 and TRBJ2-2; 9 positions match TRBD2. The V gene end was trimmed by 2 bases and the J gene end by 3 bases; junction bases not matched to a gene: 4. CDR3 size: 16 residues. The germline V gene encodes CDR1 LNHDA and CDR2 SQIVND (reference sequence). This CDR3 reads CASSIWRTSDTGELFF. CDR3 in DNA: TGTGCCAGTAGTATATGGAGGACTAGCGACACCGGGGAGCTGTTTTTT.

Only one count was recorded for this clone. V gene TRBV19 combines with J gene TRBJ2-4; 8 bases map to TRBD1. Germline V CDR1 and CDR2: LNHDA, SQIVND (reference sequence). The ends lost 3 bases at V and 0 bases at J; junction bases unmatched: 7. This CDR3 spans 17 amino acids. CDR3 residues: CASSILPGGRAKNIQYF. The CDR3 DNA follows: TGTGCCAGTAGTATTCTCCCAGGGGGCAGAGCCAAAAACATTCAGTACTTC.

The chain uses TRBV19 and TRBJ1-1, with D maybe TRBD1 (6 bases). CDR1 is LNHDA, CDR2 SQIVND, per germline (reference sequence). The CDR3 runs 12 residues. Trimming removed 9 bases from V and 3 bases from J, with 11 bases in between. The CDR3 nucleotides read TGTGCCAGCAACAGGGCTTACACTGAAGCTTTCTTT. This translates into CASNRAYTEAFF.

J is TRBJ2-3 and V is TRBV5-6, with 8 bases that match TRBD2. This CDR3 spans 16 amino acids. CDR1 is SGHDT and CDR2 is YYEEEE in the germline V gene. The trim removed 1 base at V and 2 bases at J, leaving 6 bases unmatched. CDR3 DNA sequence: TGTGCCAGCAGCTTGAAGCGGGAGTTTTACACAGATACGCAGTATTTT. Translated: CASSLKREFYTDTQYF.

This sequence joins TRBV7-9 and TRBJ2-3, with TRBD1 as a possible D gene (6 bases). This CDR3 has 17 residues. The V gene lost 3 bases and the J gene lost 2 bases, with 18 bases spanning the gap. Germline CDR1 and CDR2: SEHNR and FQNEAQ (reference sequence). The CDR3 region has the DNA TGTGCCAGCAGCTTTCCAGGGGCGACCCTAGACACAGATACGCAGTATTTT. This sequence encodes CASSFPGATLDTDTQYF.

The chain is built from TRBV5-1 and TRBJ2-3; 9 positions match TRBD2. Germline V lookup: CDR1 SGHRS, CDR2 YFSETQ. The CDR3 totals 16 residues. The V gene end was trimmed by 4 bases and the J gene end by 1 base; junction bases not matched to a gene: 7. Written as DNA, the CDR3 is TGCGCCAGCAGCACCCCTAGCGGGGACCGCACAGATACGCAGTATTTT. Its translation is CASSTPSGDRTDTQYF.

The chain employs TRBV6-1 and TRBJ2-1; the match to TRBD2 covers 11 bases. Looked up from germline, CDR1 is MNHNS and CDR2 is SASEGT. The J segment lost 2 bases and the V segment lost 6 bases, leaving 3 bases of the junction unmatched. The CDR3 spans 15 residues. The DNA for the CDR3 is TGTGCCAGCAGCCCACTAGCGGGAGCCTACAATGAGCAGTTCTTC. Residues: CASSPLAGAYNEQFF.

The chain links TRBV6-5 to TRBJ1-6; D ambiguous. V was pared by 0 bases and J by 5 bases, with 11 bases between. The CDR3 has 16 residues. From germline, CDR1 is MNHEY and CDR2 SVGAGI. The CDR3 region is CASSYSRGGDNSPLHF. Written as DNA, the CDR3 is TGTGCCAGCAGTTACTCTCGTGGCGGGGATAATTCACCCCTCCACTTT.

The chain has TRBV7-2 and TRBJ2-3; D is ambiguous. Germline values: CDR1 SGHTA, CDR2 FQGNSA. V was shortened by 10 bases and J by 5 bases, with 16 bases between the two germline ends. The CDR3 length is 13 residues. The CDR3 spells CANSPPRGDTQYF. Here the CDR3 DNA reads TGTGCCAACTCTCCGCCCCGAGGAGATACGCAGTATTTT.

The CDR3 bases are TGTGCCAGTAGGACAGGGATTGGACCTAACTATGGCTACACCTTC. Protein product: CASRTGIGPNYGYTF. J is TRBJ1-2 and V is TRBV19, with 7 bases lining up with TRBD1. V lost 6 bases and J lost 0; bases outside the gene matches: 7. Germline assignment: CDR1 LNHDA and CDR2 SQIVND (reference sequence). The CDR3 contains 15 residues.

V usage is TRBV5-1 and J usage is TRBJ2-2, with TRBD1 matching 7 bases. The ends lost 4 bases at V and 5 bases at J; junction bases unmatched: 11. The CDR3 sequence is 16 residues long. Per the germline V gene, CDR1 is SGHRS and CDR2 is YFSETQ. The CDR3, as DNA: TGCGCCAGCAGCCCCGACAGGGTTAAGCGGACCGGGGAGCTGTTTTTT. It translates to CASSPDRVKRTGELFF.